This T cell receptor beta chain was observed in a study of CD8 T cells in Susac syndrome. RNA amounts of roughly 0.45 to 1 ug underwent reverse transcription with random hexamers. Amplification of TCR beta CDR3 was carried out by immunoSEQ multiplex PCR, which covered 54 Vbeta and 13 Jbeta segments. TCRdb recomputed calls from the immunoSEQ multiplex PCR reads with MiXCR, one row per CDR3 protein. The repertoire holds about 200,000 distinct CDR3 sequences, with about 93% as singletons. V dropped 3 bases and J dropped 2 bases, with 20 bases sitting between them. The CDR3 has 17 residues. The V gene's germline CDR1 is MDHEN and CDR2 SYDVKM. CD8+ and CD4+ T cells from blood underwent TCR beta sequencing, which was carried out in a high-throughput format. Relapsing-remitting disease, either stable or active, was present in the treatment-naive patients who were the multiple sclerosis controls. Negative isolation yielded CD8+ and CD4+ T cells; FACS enriched TEMRA cells.

Sequencing used CD8+ T cells from PBMCs. The chain links TRBV28 to TRBJ2-7, with D possibly being TRBD1 or TRBD2 (5 bases each). The clonotype originates from a human donor with multiple sclerosis. In DNA, the CDR3 is TGTGCCAGCAGTTTGCATCCCTCCGGGACGGCTCCCTACGAGCAGTACTTC. The encoded protein is CASSLHPSGTAPYEQYF.